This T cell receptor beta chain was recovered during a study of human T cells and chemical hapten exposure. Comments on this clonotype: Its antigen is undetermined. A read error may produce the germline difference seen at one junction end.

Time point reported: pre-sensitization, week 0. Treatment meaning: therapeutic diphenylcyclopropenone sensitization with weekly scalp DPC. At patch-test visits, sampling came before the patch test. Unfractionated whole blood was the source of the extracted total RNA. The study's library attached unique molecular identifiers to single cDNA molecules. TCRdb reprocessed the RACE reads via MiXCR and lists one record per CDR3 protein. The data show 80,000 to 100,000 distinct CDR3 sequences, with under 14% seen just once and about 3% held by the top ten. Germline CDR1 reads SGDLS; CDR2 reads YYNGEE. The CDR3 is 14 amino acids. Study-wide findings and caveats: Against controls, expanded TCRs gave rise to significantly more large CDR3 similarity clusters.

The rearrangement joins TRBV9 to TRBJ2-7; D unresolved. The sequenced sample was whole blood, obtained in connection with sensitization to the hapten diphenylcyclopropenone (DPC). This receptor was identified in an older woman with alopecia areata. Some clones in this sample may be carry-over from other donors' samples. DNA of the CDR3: TGTGCCAACAGCGTAGGAGAGAGCTCCTACGAGCAGTACTTC. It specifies CANSVGESSYEQYF.